The clone carrying this T cell receptor beta chain showed up just a few times. This specimen belongs to a study of blood T cells in healthy people across ages. Combining a sample-barcoded 5' primer with a J-beta primer mix, a second PCR ran for about 7 to 11 cycles. TCRdb recomputed calls from the 5' RACE reads with MiXCR, one row per CDR3 protein. Counted here are hundreds of thousands of distinct CDR3 sequences, around two fifths occurring once; the ten biggest clones make up approximately 29%. The sequenced material came from blood. The clonotype comes from a man at least 80 years old in good health.

The CDR3 protein is CASSFKLAVVGDYNEQFF. CDR3 nucleotides: TGTGCCAGCAGCTTCAAACTAGCGGTCGTCGGAGATTACAATGAGCAGTTCTTC. V usage is TRBV7-9 and J usage is TRBJ2-1; 8 bases map to TRBD2. Germline CDR1 SEHNR, CDR2 FQNEAQ (reference sequence). This CDR3 comprises 18 residues. With V trimmed by 3 bases and J by 4 bases, 14 bases remained unmatched.